A selection of T cell receptor beta chains follows, all from one sample in a study of siplizumab effects on memory and regulatory T cells. TCRdb's copy holds only in-frame clones and misses some; the assay was immunoSEQ multiplex PCR. The table lists approximately 94,000 clones, roughly 93% of them singletons, with 5.5% to 7.5% in the top ten. Sequencing used CD8+ T cells sorted from blood. These receptor sequences come from a human donor in good health. Each CDR3 is given with its conserved first and last residue. Each record gives: D gene, J gene, V gene, clone size, CDR3 DNA, CDR3 protein. A D gene is named only where the DNA matches it firmly. Expanded clones are given a class, and other clones once, few, many or no size at all.

>.|TRBJ1-5|TRBV4-2|.
TGTGCCAGCAGCCAAGAGGGCGGGTATCAGCCCCAGCATTTT
CASSQEGGYQPQHF
>.|TRBJ2-6|TRBV6-5|.
TGTGCCAGCAGCCCCGACTCTGGGGCCAACGTCCTGACTTTC
CASSPDSGANVLTF
>TRBD2|TRBJ2-1|TRBV7-9|.
TGTGCCAGCAGCCCCCCCTTGGCGGGAGCTATCGATGAGCAGTTCTTC
CASSPPLAGAIDEQFF
>TRBD1|TRBJ2-2|TRBV7-3|.
TGTGCCAGCAGCCCTGGGACAGGGGGCACCGGGGAGCTGTTTTTT
CASSPGTGGTGELFF
>.|TRBJ2-5|TRBV6-5|.
TGTGCCAGCAGTTACGGGGTCCGGGGTGGGACCCAGTACTTC
CASSYGVRGGTQYF
>.|TRBJ2-7|TRBV18|.
TGTGCCAGCCGGGACGGGGAAGCCGGGAGAACCTACGAGCAGTACTTC
CASRDGEAGRTYEQYF
>.|TRBJ2-1|TRBV9|.
TGTGCCAGCAGCGTAGAATTTCCCGACAATGAGCAGTTCTTC
CASSVEFPDNEQFF
>TRBD1|TRBJ1-1|TRBV30|few
TGTGCCTGGAGGGGGGACAGGAACACTGAAGCTTTCTTT
CAWRGDRNTEAFF
>.|TRBJ1-1|TRBV14|few
TGTGCCAGCAGCCCCTTTCCGACAGAATACACTGAAGCTTTCTTT
CASSPFPTEYTEAFF
>.|TRBJ2-1|TRBV4-3|once
TGCGCCAGCAGCCAAGATTTGGGGCTAGCGAATTACAATGAGCAGTTCTTC
CASSQDLGLANYNEQFF
>.|TRBJ2-2|TRBV7-9|.
TGTGCCAGCAGCCCGACCGGGACAACGAACACCGGGGAGCTGTTTTTT
CASSPTGTTNTGELFF
>.|TRBJ1-2|TRBV4-3|.
TGCGCCAGCAGCCAAGTCGGGGCTGGGGGCTACACCTTC
CASSQVGAGGYTF
>.|TRBJ1-1|TRBV25-1|once
TGTGCCAGCAGCCCGAGGGGGGGGAACACTGAAGCTTTCTTT
CASSPRGGNTEAFF
>TRBD1|TRBJ2-1|TRBV7-3|.
TGTGCCAGCAGCCCCGGGACAGCATACTACAATGAGCAGTTCTTC
CASSPGTAYYNEQFF
>.|TRBJ2-2|TRBV4-3|.
TGCGCCAGCAGCCAAGGGCAATTAATGGGCACCGGGGAGCTGTTTTTT
CASSQGQLMGTGELFF
>.|TRBJ2-7|TRBV9|.
TGTGCCAGCAGTGCAGGGGCGAACTACGAGCAGTACTTC
CASSAGANYEQYF
>.|TRBJ2-2|TRBV14|.
TGTGCCAGCAGCCACCTCTCGAACACCGGGGAGCTGTTTTTT
CASSHLSNTGELFF
>TRBD1|TRBJ1-6|TRBV5-6|.
TGTGCCAGCAGCCGTACCGGGACAGAACTTAATTCACCCCTCCACTTT
CASSRTGTELNSPLHF
>.|TRBJ1-1|TRBV19|.
TGTGCCAGTAGTATAGATCCCGGTGGCGAAGCTTTCTTT
CASSIDPGGEAFF
>TRBD1|TRBJ2-3|TRBV5-8|.
TGTGCCAGCAGCTTGAGACAGGGAGATACGCAGTATTTT
CASSLRQGDTQYF
>.|TRBJ1-4|TRBV6-6|.
TGTGCCAGCACCCACCGGGACATCTATGAAAAACTGTTTTTT
CASTHRDIYEKLFF
>.|TRBJ2-2|TRBV27|.
TGTGCCAGCAGTTTGACAGGAGACACCGGGGAGCTGTTTTTT
CASSLTGDTGELFF
>.|TRBJ1-3|TRBV6-5|.
TGTGCCAGCAGTTACTCGGGAGGGTCGGATTACACCATATATTTT
CASSYSGGSDYTIYF
>.|TRBJ1-2|TRBV5-8|.
TGTGCCAGCAGCATGCGGGGTTTAAAGGATGGCTACACCTTC
CASSMRGLKDGYTF
>TRBD1|TRBJ1-1|TRBV9|once
TGTGCCAGCAGCGTGAGAGGGACAGGGGACACTGAAGCTTTCTTT
CASSVRGTGDTEAFF